The T cell receptor (beta chain) under discussion was sequenced for a study of blood T cell repertoires in COVID-19 (dated by TCRdb to 2019 to 2021). At the level of the whole study: Collaborator samples came from the United States, Italy and Spain and covered acute and convalescent phases of COVID-19. Samples came from the ongoing ImmuneRACE study (first 160 participants) plus 1,254 subjects from 6 global collaborators. The repertoires were released in a freely available public database intended as a resource for research on the immune response to SARS-CoV-2. Where available, HLA class I and class II types were obtained from metadata supplied by the sample provider rather than from assay-based typing. Sample metadata almost always included a de-identified subject ID, COVID-19 status, age in years and sex. The prospective study material was composed of cDNA or gDNA derived from T cells, B-cell-depleted T cells, or PBMCs. Subjects who had been exposed to COVID-19, were actively infected with it, or had recovered from it provided the deeply sampled blood TCRbeta repertoires that made up the dataset.

The immunoSEQ Assay, a bias-controlled multiplex PCR, was used to amplify TCRbeta CDR3 regions from genomic DNA. As for the authors' bioinformatics: Nucleated cell counts per sample were estimated from amplification of reference gene primers within the assay. To quantify the absolute abundance of each unique TCRbeta CDR3 rearrangement, sequence reads were collapsed and filtered. For each sample, productive Simpson clonality was calculated by taking the square root of Simpson's diversity index across productive rearrangements. Drawn from immuneACCESS, this table holds only the in-frame rearrangements with V and J called that TCRdb kept. Clones are partly lost; checked studies trace under half to an unresolved V gene and leave the rest unexplained. V and J calls and clone size are copied from that table; D and trimming were computed from the DNA. The sample table lists fewer than 300,000 clones, about nine tenths of them with a count of one. Around 2.2% of the sample goes to the ten largest clones.

Results and caveats for the whole study, not just this receptor: The amount of clinical and demographic metadata varied by source and participant and was provided uncurated.

This clone occurred many times. Its antigen is unknown. One base away there is no much larger clone; base qualities are not given. One collaborating source in Seattle enrolled patients during active infection and followed them longitudinally through the course of disease. Collaborating institutions collected whole blood in K2EDTA tubes following their own protocols. For TCRbeta analysis, collaborators shipped samples in one of three forms: frozen whole blood, isolated PBMCs, or DNA extracted from either of those sample types. The sequenced sample consisted of peripheral blood. This TCR derives from a woman aged 25-40 years with COVID-19, enrolled during active disease.

The DNA sequence follows: TGCGCCAGCAGCTCTACAGGGACCACCGGGGAGCTGTTTTTT. Protein translation: CASSSTGTTGELFF. The chain couples TRBV5-1 to TRBJ2-2; TRBD1 might be the D gene, on 6 matching bases. V is reduced by 3 bases and J by 4 bases, leaving a spacing of 10 bases between them. From the germline V gene, CDR1 is SGHRS and CDR2 is YFSETQ. Including cysteine and phenylalanine, the CDR3 has 14 amino acids. The only DNA kept is the CDR3, 42 bases in frame from the first base.